These T cell receptor beta chains were read from a single sample in a study of human T cells and chemical hapten exposure. MiXCR was run by TCRdb on the RACE reads, yielding one entry per CDR3 protein. The data contain about 100,000 distinct CDR3 sequences, around 10% of them singletons. Sequences were derived from whole blood, sampled in connection with sensitization to the hapten diphenylcyclopropenone (DPC). The source of these receptors is a woman between 35 and 50 years old with alopecia areata. Some clones in this sample may be carry-over from other donors' samples. The CDR3 runs from the conserved cysteine through the conserved F or W. The D gene is left open where the match is weak. Only some rows state a clone size, as once, few, many or a class for expanded clones.

V gene: TRBV2; clone size: many; D gene: TRBD1; J gene: TRBJ1-2; CDR3 protein: CASSTNDRGPFDYGYTF; CDR3 DNA: TGTGCCAGCAGTACTAACGACAGGGGGCCTTTTGACTATGGCTACACCTTC
V gene: TRBV5-1; clone size: many; D gene: TRBD2; J gene: TRBJ2-7; CDR3 protein: CASGLLAGGSYEQYF; CDR3 DNA: TGCGCCAGCGGGCTCTTAGCGGGAGGCTCCTACGAGCAGTACTTC
V gene: TRBV20-1; clone size: NA; D gene: TRBD1; J gene: TRBJ2-3; CDR3 protein: CSASGQGTTDTQYF; CDR3 DNA: TGCAGTGCCAGCGGACAGGGAACCACAGATACGCAGTATTTT
V gene: TRBV12-3/TRBV12-4; clone size: many; D gene: NA; J gene: TRBJ2-1; CDR3 protein: CASSLGANSREQFF; CDR3 DNA: TGTGCCAGCAGTTTGGGGGCCAACTCCAGAGAGCAGTTCTTC
V gene: TRBV7-6; clone size: few; D gene: NA; J gene: TRBJ2-5; CDR3 protein: CASSLGSPPEETQYF; CDR3 DNA: TGTGCCAGCAGCCTCGGGAGTCCTCCGGAGGAGACCCAGTACTTC
V gene: TRBV3-1; clone size: many; D gene: TRBD2; J gene: TRBJ2-1; CDR3 protein: CASSQVRSSGRRNEQFF; CDR3 DNA: TGTGCCAGCAGCCAAGTGAGGTCAAGCGGGAGGAGGAATGAGCAGTTCTTC
V gene: TRBV7-9; clone size: many; D gene: NA; J gene: TRBJ2-5; CDR3 protein: CASNPLAQETQYF; CDR3 DNA: TGTGCCAGCAACCCGCTAGCGCAAGAGACCCAGTACTTC
V gene: TRBV7-2; clone size: NA; D gene: TRBD1; J gene: TRBJ1-5; CDR3 protein: CASSLGGGTNQPQHF; CDR3 DNA: TGTGCCAGCAGCTTAGGAGGGGGCACCAATCAGCCCCAGCATTTT
V gene: TRBV20-1; clone size: few; D gene: NA; J gene: TRBJ1-5; CDR3 protein: CSARGPGPEKPQHF; CDR3 DNA: TGCAGTGCTAGAGGCCCGGGGCCAGAGAAGCCCCAGCATTTT
V gene: TRBV7-6; clone size: many; D gene: NA; J gene: TRBJ2-1; CDR3 protein: CASSVGLPYNEQFF; CDR3 DNA: TGTGCCAGCAGCGTGGGACTCCCCTACAATGAGCAGTTCTTC
V gene: TRBV6-2/TRBV6-3; clone size: NA; D gene: TRBD2; J gene: TRBJ2-1; CDR3 protein: CASGDPGLAGGFTYNEQFF; CDR3 DNA: TGTGCCAGCGGGGACCCGGGACTAGCGGGGGGGTTCACCTACAATGAGCAGTTCTTC
V gene: TRBV11-2; clone size: NA; D gene: NA; J gene: TRBJ2-7; CDR3 protein: CASTRTDSYEQYF; CDR3 DNA: TGTGCCAGCACCCGAACCGATTCCTACGAGCAGTACTTC
V gene: TRBV12-3/TRBV12-4; clone size: NA; D gene: NA; J gene: TRBJ1-5; CDR3 protein: CASSPLTWANQPQHF; CDR3 DNA: TGTGCCAGCAGCCCCCTCACCTGGGCCAATCAGCCCCAGCATTTT
V gene: TRBV5-1; clone size: NA; D gene: NA; J gene: TRBJ2-3; CDR3 protein: CASSLSGRDTDTQYF; CDR3 DNA: TGCGCCAGCAGCTTGTCCGGGAGAGACACAGATACGCAGTATTTT
V gene: TRBV7-9; clone size: few; D gene: NA; J gene: TRBJ1-1; CDR3 protein: CASSLGQTSTEAFF; CDR3 DNA: TGTGCCAGCAGCTTAGGACAGACTAGCACTGAAGCTTTCTTT
V gene: TRBV6-1; clone size: NA; D gene: NA; J gene: TRBJ1-1; CDR3 protein: CASSALQGNTEAFF; CDR3 DNA: TGTGCCAGCAGTGCCCTACAGGGGAACACTGAAGCTTTCTTT
V gene: TRBV4-2; clone size: NA; D gene: TRBD2; J gene: TRBJ2-5; CDR3 protein: CASSQGALSRRGLGETQYF; CDR3 DNA: TGTGCCAGCAGCCAAGGGGCCCTAAGTCGGCGGGGGTTAGGAGAGACCCAGTACTTC
V gene: TRBV9; clone size: few; D gene: TRBD1; J gene: TRBJ2-2; CDR3 protein: CASSVEPGQGSRELFF; CDR3 DNA: TGTGCCAGCAGCGTAGAGCCGGGACAGGGTTCCAGGGAGCTGTTTTTT
V gene: TRBV30; clone size: many; D gene: NA; J gene: TRBJ2-7; CDR3 protein: CAWRGRPLYEQYF; CDR3 DNA: TGTGCCTGGAGGGGCAGGCCCCTCTACGAGCAGTACTTC
V gene: TRBV4-1; clone size: NA; D gene: NA; J gene: TRBJ2-1; CDR3 protein: CASSQAWGAYNEQFF; CDR3 DNA: TGCGCCAGCAGCCAAGCGTGGGGGGCTTACAATGAGCAGTTCTTC
V gene: TRBV6-2/TRBV6-3; clone size: few; D gene: NA; J gene: TRBJ2-5; CDR3 protein: CASSYRITGRDGETQYF; CDR3 DNA: TGTGCCAGCAGTTACCGAATTACAGGGAGAGATGGAGAGACCCAGTACTTC
V gene: TRBV28; clone size: few; D gene: NA; J gene: TRBJ2-7; CDR3 protein: CASLAPPYEQYF; CDR3 DNA: TGTGCCAGCCTAGCCCCTCCCTACGAGCAGTACTTC
V gene: TRBV5-4; clone size: few; D gene: NA; J gene: TRBJ1-4; CDR3 protein: CASSLRTTGNEKLFF; CDR3 DNA: TGTGCCAGCAGCCTCAGGACAACAGGAAATGAAAAACTGTTTTTT
V gene: TRBV3-1; clone size: many; D gene: TRBD1; J gene: TRBJ1-3; CDR3 protein: CASSRDRDTSGNTIYF; CDR3 DNA: TGTGCCAGCAGCCGGGACAGGGATACCTCTGGAAACACCATATATTTT
V gene: TRBV7-9; clone size: NA; D gene: NA; J gene: TRBJ1-1; CDR3 protein: CASSLGSMNTEAFF; CDR3 DNA: TGTGCCAGCAGCCTGGGCAGTATGAACACTGAAGCTTTCTTT
V gene: TRBV18; clone size: NA; D gene: TRBD1; J gene: TRBJ2-5; CDR3 protein: CASSQGQGSTETQYF; CDR3 DNA: TGTGCCAGCTCCCAGGGACAGGGGAGCACAGAGACCCAGTACTTC
V gene: TRBV3-1; clone size: NA; D gene: NA; J gene: TRBJ2-5; CDR3 protein: CASSQARGQETQYF; CDR3 DNA: TGTGCCAGCAGCCAAGCTAGGGGGCAAGAGACCCAGTACTTC
V gene: TRBV12-3/TRBV12-4; clone size: NA; D gene: TRBD2; J gene: TRBJ2-2; CDR3 protein: CASSSPAGVDTGELFF; CDR3 DNA: TGTGCCAGCAGTTCCCCGGCGGGGGTGGACACCGGGGAGCTGTTTTTT
V gene: TRBV2; clone size: many; D gene: NA; J gene: TRBJ2-3; CDR3 protein: CASSAGPSRDTQYF; CDR3 DNA: TGTGCCAGCTCAGCGGGCCCAAGCAGAGATACGCAGTATTTT
V gene: TRBV12-3/TRBV12-4; clone size: many; D gene: TRBD2; J gene: TRBJ2-3; CDR3 protein: CASLWEREPDTQYF; CDR3 DNA: TGTGCCAGCCTGTGGGAGCGGGAACCAGATACGCAGTATTTT
V gene: TRBV19; clone size: few; D gene: NA; J gene: TRBJ1-2; CDR3 protein: CASSLSGSQYGYTF; CDR3 DNA: TGTGCCAGTAGCCTAAGTGGGAGCCAGTATGGCTACACCTTC
V gene: TRBV27; clone size: few; D gene: TRBD1; J gene: TRBJ1-3; CDR3 protein: CASRLPGQGKSGNTIYF; CDR3 DNA: TGTGCCAGCAGACTTCCCGGACAGGGGAAATCTGGAAACACCATATATTTT
V gene: TRBV28; clone size: many; D gene: NA; J gene: TRBJ2-7; CDR3 protein: CASSTGLGTYEQYF; CDR3 DNA: TGTGCCAGCAGTACGGGACTCGGAACCTACGAGCAGTACTTC
V gene: TRBV5-1; clone size: NA; D gene: NA; J gene: TRBJ2-7; CDR3 protein: CASSPGSNYEQYF; CDR3 DNA: TGCGCCAGCAGCCCAGGGTCCAACTACGAGCAGTACTTC
V gene: TRBV9; clone size: many; D gene: NA; J gene: TRBJ1-1; CDR3 protein: CASSAIPEGTEAFF; CDR3 DNA: TGTGCCAGCAGCGCCATACCTGAAGGCACTGAAGCTTTCTTT
V gene: TRBV6-2/TRBV6-3; clone size: NA; D gene: NA; J gene: TRBJ2-7; CDR3 protein: CASSRQLTYEQYF; CDR3 DNA: TGTGCCAGCAGTAGGCAGTTGACCTACGAGCAGTACTTC
V gene: TRBV10-3; clone size: many; D gene: NA; J gene: TRBJ1-2; CDR3 protein: CAISTGHGYTF; CDR3 DNA: TGTGCCATCAGCACAGGGCATGGCTACACCTTC
V gene: TRBV29-1; clone size: NA; D gene: NA; J gene: TRBJ2-7; CDR3 protein: CSVEDPGNEQYF; CDR3 DNA: TGCAGCGTTGAAGATCCGGGTAACGAGCAGTACTTC
V gene: TRBV14; clone size: few; D gene: TRBD1; J gene: TRBJ2-1; CDR3 protein: CASSQGTGWQFF; CDR3 DNA: TGTGCCAGCAGCCAGGGGACAGGCTGGCAGTTCTTC
V gene: TRBV7-2; clone size: NA; D gene: NA; J gene: TRBJ2-7; CDR3 protein: CASSSQGYEQYF; CDR3 DNA: TGTGCCAGCAGCTCGCAGGGTTACGAGCAGTACTTC
V gene: TRBV12-3/TRBV12-4; clone size: many; D gene: NA; J gene: TRBJ1-2; CDR3 protein: CASSSYDVNYGYTF; CDR3 DNA: TGTGCCAGCAGTTCCTACGACGTGAACTATGGCTACACCTTC
V gene: TRBV6-1; clone size: few; D gene: TRBD1; J gene: TRBJ1-4; CDR3 protein: CASSDAPSRQGANEKLFF; CDR3 DNA: TGTGCCAGCAGTGATGCCCCTTCCAGACAGGGGGCTAATGAAAAACTGTTTTTT
V gene: TRBV30; clone size: few; D gene: NA; J gene: TRBJ1-1; CDR3 protein: CAWSVKVGTEAFF; CDR3 DNA: TGTGCCTGGAGTGTAAAGGTGGGCACTGAAGCTTTCTTT
V gene: TRBV9; clone size: NA; D gene: NA; J gene: TRBJ2-3; CDR3 protein: CASSVVADPGTDTQYF; CDR3 DNA: TGTGCCAGCAGCGTAGTGGCGGACCCTGGCACAGATACGCAGTATTTT
V gene: TRBV5-4; clone size: many; D gene: NA; J gene: TRBJ1-4; CDR3 protein: CASSLQRGSEKLFF; CDR3 DNA: TGTGCCAGCAGCCTTCAGAGGGGGAGTGAAAAACTGTTTTTT
V gene: TRBV6-6; clone size: NA; D gene: TRBD2; J gene: TRBJ2-3; CDR3 protein: CASSLQAHGGGRADTQYF; CDR3 DNA: TGTGCCAGCAGTTTGCAGGCTCATGGCGGGGGTAGGGCGGATACGCAGTATTTT
V gene: TRBV6-1; clone size: many; D gene: NA; J gene: TRBJ1-1; CDR3 protein: CASSPRRGNTEAFF; CDR3 DNA: TGTGCCAGCAGTCCGAGGAGGGGAAACACTGAAGCTTTCTTT
V gene: TRBV9; clone size: many; D gene: NA; J gene: TRBJ2-3; CDR3 protein: CASSVALDTQYF; CDR3 DNA: TGTGCCAGCAGCGTAGCATTAGATACGCAGTATTTT
V gene: TRBV7-2; clone size: NA; D gene: NA; J gene: TRBJ2-7; CDR3 protein: CASSLPGRSYEQYF; CDR3 DNA: TGTGCCAGCAGCTTACCCGGGCGCTCCTACGAGCAGTACTTC
V gene: TRBV12-3/TRBV12-4; clone size: many; D gene: NA; J gene: TRBJ1-1; CDR3 protein: CASSFGHSNTEAFF; CDR3 DNA: TGTGCCAGCAGTTTCGGACATTCGAACACTGAAGCTTTCTTT